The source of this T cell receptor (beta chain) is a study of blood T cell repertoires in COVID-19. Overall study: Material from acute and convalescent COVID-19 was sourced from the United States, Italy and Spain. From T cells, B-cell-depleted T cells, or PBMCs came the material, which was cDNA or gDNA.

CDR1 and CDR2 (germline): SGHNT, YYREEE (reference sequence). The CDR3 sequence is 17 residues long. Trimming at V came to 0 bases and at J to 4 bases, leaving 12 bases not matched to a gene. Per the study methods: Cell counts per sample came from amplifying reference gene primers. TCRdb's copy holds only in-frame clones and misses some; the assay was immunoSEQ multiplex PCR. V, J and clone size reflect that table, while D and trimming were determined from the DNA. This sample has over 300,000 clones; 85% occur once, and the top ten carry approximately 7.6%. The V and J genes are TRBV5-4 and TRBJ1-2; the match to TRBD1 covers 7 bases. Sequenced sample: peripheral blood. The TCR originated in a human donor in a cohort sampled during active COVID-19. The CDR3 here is CASSLAADRAQLYGYTF. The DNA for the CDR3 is TGTGCCAGCAGCTTGGCCGCTGACAGGGCCCAACTCTATGGCTACACCTTC.